Each of the 8 T cell receptor beta chains below was sequenced from the same sample in a study of blood T cells in healthy people across ages. Combining a sample-barcoded 5' primer with a J-beta primer mix, a second PCR ran for roughly 7 to 11 cycles. TCRdb redid the calling of the 5' RACE reads with MiXCR, one entry per CDR3 protein. This sample has about 1.6 million distinct CDR3 sequences, with about 31% found just once. Material: blood. These receptors were collected from a woman in her twenties or thirties in good health.

Details on this clonotype: This clone may be a read error of a much larger clone one base away. V is TRBV24-1 and J is TRBJ2-1, with 8 positions matching TRBD1. The CDR3 sequence is 14 residues long. Trimming took 0 bases from V and 9 from J; bases not matched to a gene: 3. Germline values: CDR1 KGHDR, CDR2 SFDVKD. DNA for the CDR3: TGTGCCACCAGTGATTTGGGACAGGGCAGTGAGCAGTTCTTC. This translates into CATSDLGQGSEQFF.

This clonotype was counted between two and nine times. V usage is TRBV28 and J usage is TRBJ2-1, with D perhaps matching TRBD2 (6 bases). V was cut by 8 bases and J by 6 bases, with 20 bases left in between. This CDR3 spans 15 amino acids. CDR1 is MDHEN, CDR2 SYDVKM, per germline. Here the CDR3 DNA reads TGTGCCAGCCTCCCGTTTGTGGGAGGCCTCAATGAGCAGTTCTTC. It yields the protein CASLPFVGGLNEQFF.

The chain couples TRBV6-5 to TRBJ2-4; 10 bases are a match to TRBD2. The J call may be in error: the DNA end matches TRBJ2-7 better. CDR1 MNHEY and CDR2 SVGAGI come from the germline V gene. There are 16 residues in the CDR3. CDR3 in amino acids: CASSSLAGELGYEQYF. As DNA, the CDR3 is TGTGCCAGCAGTTCTCTAGCGGGAGAATTGGGCTACGAGCAGTACTTC.

This clonotype was detected a few times. The CDR3 nucleotides are TGTGCCAGCAGCCACTTCTTGGGGGACGGCAATGGCTACACCTTC. It encodes CASSHFLGDGNGYTF. V is TRBV6-5 and J is TRBJ1-2; D may be TRBD1 (5 bases). This CDR3 region has 15 residues. The V end was cut by 6 bases, the J end by 6 bases, with 20 bases between. Germline V lookup: CDR1 MNHEY, CDR2 SVGAGI.

V and J are TRBV5-1 and TRBJ1-5, with D maybe TRBD1 (5 bases). Germline V gives CDR1 SGHRS, CDR2 YFSETQ. Between the trimmed V and J ends, which lost 0 bases and 7 bases, there was a span of 14 bases. CDR3 length: 15 amino acids. In nucleotides, the CDR3 is TGCGCCAGCAGCTTGGCCGGGCAGGGTAAACAGCCCCAGCATTTT. It encodes CASSLAGQGKQPQHF.

This clonotype has just a few counts. This CDR3 reads CASSQDEGYLYEQYF. The DNA for the CDR3 is TGTGCCAGCAGCCAAGATGAAGGGTACCTCTACGAGCAGTACTTC. The chain carries TRBV4-2 and TRBJ2-7; D call uncertain. This CDR3 has 15 residues. With 0 bases removed from V and 3 bases from J, the gap between germline ends came to 12 bases. Germline CDR1 is LGHNA and CDR2 is YNFKEQ.

V is TRBV30 and J is TRBJ2-7, with 12 bases that match TRBD2. The CDR3 runs to 14 residues. V trimming: 5 bases; J trimming: 10 bases; junction bases outside the gene matches: 12. Germline CDR1 is GTSNPN and CDR2 is SVGIG (reference sequence). The CDR3 region has the DNA TGTGCCTGGGGCCGACTAGCGGGGGTTGATACCCAGTACTTC. Residues: CAWGRLAGVDTQYF.

This chain joins TRBV28 and TRBJ1-1, with TRBD1 as a possible D gene (6 bases). The CDR3 is made up of 15 amino acids. V shed 5 bases and J shed 1 base, with 14 bases lying between them. CDR1 and CDR2 (germline): MDHEN, SYDVKM. Here the CDR3 reads CASSPGGPKNTEAFF. CDR3 DNA sequence: TGTGCCAGCAGTCCGGGGGGGCCTAAGAACACTGAAGCTTTCTTT.